This T cell receptor (beta chain) is from a study of T cell responses to AZD1222 COVID-19 vaccine. In regard to this clone: The antigen remains undetermined.

CDR3 size: 13 residues. Trimming cost V 5 bases and J 2 bases, with 9 bases left between them. Germline loops: CDR1 SGHNT, CDR2 YENEEA. Findings and caveats of the study: Vaccination with two AZD1222 doses was followed by a rise in Spike-specific TCR breadth and depth. There were vaccine-associated CD4 TCRs across spike, dominant at 160-218 and 743-854. Just a handful of AZD1222 recipients were seropositive at baseline.

The table came from immunoSEQ multiplex PCR; TCRdb's copy has only in-frame clones and leaves some out. The sample yields approximately 140,000 clones, 75% to 95% seen once. The sequencing here drew on peripheral blood, taken 28 days after the second AZD1222 dose. This clonotype was obtained from an adult who received the AZD1222 COVID-19 vaccine. This chain uses TRBV11-3 with TRBJ2-5; D gene ambiguous. CDR3 amino acids: CASSTTYQETQYF. CDR3 DNA: TGTGCCAGCAGCACGACCTATCAAGAGACCCAGTACTTC. Supplemented by reference TRBV11-3 and TRBJ2-5, the full variable domain reads EAGVVQSPRYKIIEKKQPVAFWCNPISGHNTLYWYLQNLGQGPELLIRYENEEAVDDSQLPKDRFSAERLKGVDSTLKIQPAELGDSAVYLCASSTTYQETQYFGPGTRLLVL.